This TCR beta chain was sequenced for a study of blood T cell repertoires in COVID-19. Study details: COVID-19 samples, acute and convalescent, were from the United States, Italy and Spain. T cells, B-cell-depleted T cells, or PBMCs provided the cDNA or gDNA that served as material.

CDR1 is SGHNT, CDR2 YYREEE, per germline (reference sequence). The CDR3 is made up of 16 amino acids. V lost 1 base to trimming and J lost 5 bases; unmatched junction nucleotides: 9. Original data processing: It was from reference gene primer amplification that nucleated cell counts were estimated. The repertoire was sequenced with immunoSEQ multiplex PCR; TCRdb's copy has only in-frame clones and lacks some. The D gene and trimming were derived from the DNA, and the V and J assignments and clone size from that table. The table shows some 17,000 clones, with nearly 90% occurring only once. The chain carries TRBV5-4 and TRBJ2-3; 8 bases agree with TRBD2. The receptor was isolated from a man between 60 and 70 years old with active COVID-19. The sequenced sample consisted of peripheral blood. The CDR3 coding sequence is TGTGCCAGCAGCTTGTGGGGGGCCGGGGGGGGAGATACGCAGTATTTT. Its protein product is CASSLWGAGGGDTQYF.